Detailed here is one T cell receptor (beta chain). A read error may be the cause here, since a much bigger clone is one base away. A J-beta primer mix and a sample-barcoded 5' primer were used in a second PCR of roughly 6 to 11 cycles. One entry per CDR3 protein, called by TCRdb with MiXCR from the 5' RACE reads. This table holds more than 800,000 distinct CDR3 sequences, less than 50% found once. Trimming removed 3 bases from V and 10 bases from J; junction bases left unmatched: 6. From germline, CDR1 is ENHRY and CDR2 SYGVKD. The CDR3 is 13 amino acids. The entry originates in a study of blood T cells in healthy people across ages.

This rearrangement joins TRBV10-3 to TRBJ2-1; 7 bases are shared with TRBD2. Material: blood. The receptor comes from a woman aged 55-75 years in good health. The CDR3 here is CAISDNPSGEQFF. The CDR3 region has the DNA TGTGCCATCAGTGACAACCCTAGCGGAGAGCAGTTCTTC.